A selection of T cell receptor beta chains follows, all from one sample in a study of radiotherapy plus CTLA-4 blockade in lung cancer. TCRdb's copy holds only in-frame clones and misses some; the assay was immunoSEQ multiplex PCR. The data hold about 98,000 clones, with approximately 78% observed a single time. Sequenced material: peripheral blood, taken from a patient treated with radiotherapy plus ipilimumab. The receptors come from a human donor with non-small cell lung cancer who had a partial response to radiotherapy plus ipilimumab. CDR3s include the opening cysteine and the closing phenylalanine or tryptophan. The order of the fields is CDR3 length, V gene, CDR3 protein.

cdr3_length: 16; v_call: TRBV7-8; cdr3_aa: CASTIEREPRPDEQYF
cdr3_length: 14; v_call: TRBV6-6; cdr3_aa: CASSFPSGPTEAFF
cdr3_length: 15; v_call: TRBV7-3; cdr3_aa: CASSRDRGPYNEQFF
cdr3_length: 15; v_call: TRBV27; cdr3_aa: CASTFRQGVNYGYTF
cdr3_length: 11; v_call: TRBV19; cdr3_aa: CASSMREEQFF
cdr3_length: 16; v_call: TRBV30; cdr3_aa: CAWSAITGVTNEKLFF
cdr3_length: 13; v_call: TRBV5-1; cdr3_aa: CASSPQGHGELFF
cdr3_length: 11; v_call: TRBV10-2; cdr3_aa: CASRQKETQYF
cdr3_length: 11; v_call: TRBV27; cdr3_aa: CATGGDYGYTF
cdr3_length: 16; v_call: TRBV5-1; cdr3_aa: CASSLGLWTGGGEQYF
cdr3_length: 16; v_call: TRBV10-2; cdr3_aa: CASSEYPGLGAGELFF
cdr3_length: 15; v_call: TRBV7-2; cdr3_aa: CASSSSGRAYNEQFF
cdr3_length: 15; v_call: TRBV7-2; cdr3_aa: CASSLNRQGGYGYTF
cdr3_length: 13; v_call: TRBV5-1; cdr3_aa: CASSRDSDYGYTF
cdr3_length: 18; v_call: TRBV28; cdr3_aa: CASSLFGSGTSGKDTQYF
cdr3_length: 16; v_call: TRBV30; cdr3_aa: CAWSRNRGTNSYEQYF
cdr3_length: 16; v_call: TRBV5-4; cdr3_aa: CASSLAGVSGTDTQYF
cdr3_length: 14; v_call: TRBV6-1; cdr3_aa: CASRAQGNNQPQHF
cdr3_length: 12; v_call: TRBV7-9; cdr3_aa: CASSFGDQPQHF
cdr3_length: 14; v_call: TRBV5-1; cdr3_aa: CASSLTAGEKTQYF
cdr3_length: 13; v_call: TRBV11-2; cdr3_aa: CASSTGGPDTQYF
cdr3_length: 14; v_call: TRBV7-8; cdr3_aa: CASSLGTIQETQYF
cdr3_length: 15; v_call: TRBV4-3; cdr3_aa: CASSDTGQRNQPQHF
cdr3_length: 12; v_call: TRBV29-1; cdr3_aa: CSAVAGANVLTF
cdr3_length: 15; v_call: TRBV5-1; cdr3_aa: CASSYWTGDNSPLHF
cdr3_length: 17; v_call: TRBV7-2; cdr3_aa: CASSPAGVLSGANVLTF